This TCR beta chain emerged from a study of blood T cell repertoires in COVID-19. As concerns this clone: The same CDR3 also results from other DNA sequences found in this sample.

The CDR3 contains 14 residues. V lost 1 base, J lost 2 bases, and 8 bases lay in between. Germline V lookup: CDR1 SGHVS, CDR2 FQNEAQ. Method: immunoSEQ multiplex PCR; TCRdb's copy keeps in-frame clones and lacks some. The table shows about 190,000 clones, with approximately 79% occurring only once. The clonotype comes from a woman between 45 and 65 years old with acute or convalescent COVID-19. The specimen was peripheral blood. This chain links TRBV7-8 with TRBJ1-2; D is unclear. In DNA form, the CDR3 reads TGTGCCAGCAGCTTAGGGGGAGGCAACTATGGCTACACCTTC. Its translation is CASSLGGGNYGYTF. Full variable domain (missing parts from reference TRBV7-8 and TRBJ1-2): GAGVSQSPRYKVAKRGQDVALRCDPISGHVSLFWYQQALGQGPEFLTYFQNEAQLDKSGLPSDRFFAERPEGSVSTLKIQRTQQEDSAVYLCASSLGGGNYGYTFGSGTRLTVV.